This T cell receptor (beta chain) was retrieved from a study of T-cell memory formation after mild COVID-19. About the study: Clusters were largely donor specific.

A single record per CDR3 protein comes from TCRdb applying MiXCR to the 5' RACE reads. The repertoire holds under 650,000 distinct CDR3 sequences, with roughly 17% as singletons. Overall study findings and caveats: Pre-infection memory harbored some responding clones, suggesting cross-reactive memory joined. Whereas later expanders leaned CD4+, clones contracting day 15 to 85 showed a balanced CD4/CD8 makeup. CD4+ contracting clones were mainly CM and EM; CD8+ ones, EMRA.

CDR3 size: 15 residues. The V and J ends lost 4 bases and 2 bases, in that order; junction bases with no gene match: 5. CDR1 SEHNR and CDR2 FQNEAQ come from the germline V gene (reference sequence). About this clonotype itself: What it binds is not known.

Input material: PBMCs or a T cell subset sorted from them (not recorded which). The receptor comes from an adult woman who had mild COVID-19 (a few samples of this study predate the infection). Cell type and time point are not known. This chain joins TRBV7-9 and TRBJ2-7, with 10 bases matching TRBD2. The CDR3 nucleotides read TGTGCCAGCAGCTATAGCGGGGGGCCCACCTACGAGCAGTACTTC. Its translation: CASSYSGGPTYEQYF. Variable domain in full (rest from reference TRBV7-9 and TRBJ2-7): DTGVSQNPRHKITKRGQNVTFRCDPISEHNRLYWYRQTLGQGPEFLTYFQNEAQLEKSRLLSDRFSAERPKGSFSTLEIQRTEQGDSAMYLCASSYSGGPTYEQYFGPGTRLTVT.